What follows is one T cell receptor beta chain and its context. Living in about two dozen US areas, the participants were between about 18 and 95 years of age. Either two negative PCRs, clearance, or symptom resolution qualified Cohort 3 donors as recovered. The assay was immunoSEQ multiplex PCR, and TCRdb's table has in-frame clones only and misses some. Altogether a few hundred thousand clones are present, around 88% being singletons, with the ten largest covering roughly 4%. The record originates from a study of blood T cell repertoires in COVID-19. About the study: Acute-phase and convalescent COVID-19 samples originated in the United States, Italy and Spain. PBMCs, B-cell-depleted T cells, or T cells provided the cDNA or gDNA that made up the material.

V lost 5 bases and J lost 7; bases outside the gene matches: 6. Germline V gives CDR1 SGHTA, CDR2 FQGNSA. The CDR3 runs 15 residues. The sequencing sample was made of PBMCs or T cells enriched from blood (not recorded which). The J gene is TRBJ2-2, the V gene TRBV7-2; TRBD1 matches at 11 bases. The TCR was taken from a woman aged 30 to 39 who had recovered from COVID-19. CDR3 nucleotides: TGTGCCAGCAGCAAGGACAGGGGGCCCGACGGGGAGCTGTTTTTT. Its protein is CASSKDRGPDGELFF.